This T cell receptor (beta chain) comes out of a study of blood T cell repertoires in COVID-19. TCRdb's copy holds only in-frame clones and misses some; the assay was immunoSEQ multiplex PCR. The sample carries approximately 170,000 clones, 86% recorded once. The count of this clone is one. The sequence was collected from a woman aged 60-75 years with COVID-19, enrolled during active disease. The sequenced sample was peripheral blood.

The CDR3 nucleotides are TGCGCCAGCAGTGCAGGGACTAGCGGGTCCAATGAGCAGTTCTTC. As protein: CASSAGTSGSNEQFF. This rearrangement joins TRBV10-1 to TRBJ2-1, with TRBD2 identical over 12 bases. The V and J ends lost 4 bases and 6 bases, in that order; junction bases with no gene match: 4. Germline CDR1 WNHNN, CDR2 SYGVQD (reference sequence). This CDR3 has 15 amino acids.